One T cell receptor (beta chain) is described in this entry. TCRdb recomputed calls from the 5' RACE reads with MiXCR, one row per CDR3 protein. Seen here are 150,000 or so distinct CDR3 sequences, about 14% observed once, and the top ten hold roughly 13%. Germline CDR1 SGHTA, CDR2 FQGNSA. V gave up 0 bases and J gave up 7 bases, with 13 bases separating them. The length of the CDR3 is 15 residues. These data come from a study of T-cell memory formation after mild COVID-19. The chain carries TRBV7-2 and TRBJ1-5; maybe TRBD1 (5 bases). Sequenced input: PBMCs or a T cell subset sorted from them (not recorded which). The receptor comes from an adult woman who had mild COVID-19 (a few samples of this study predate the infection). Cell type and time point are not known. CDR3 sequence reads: CASSLAGGKRQPQHF. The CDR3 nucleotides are TGTGCCAGCAGCTTAGCGGGGGGGAAACGACAGCCCCAGCATTTT.